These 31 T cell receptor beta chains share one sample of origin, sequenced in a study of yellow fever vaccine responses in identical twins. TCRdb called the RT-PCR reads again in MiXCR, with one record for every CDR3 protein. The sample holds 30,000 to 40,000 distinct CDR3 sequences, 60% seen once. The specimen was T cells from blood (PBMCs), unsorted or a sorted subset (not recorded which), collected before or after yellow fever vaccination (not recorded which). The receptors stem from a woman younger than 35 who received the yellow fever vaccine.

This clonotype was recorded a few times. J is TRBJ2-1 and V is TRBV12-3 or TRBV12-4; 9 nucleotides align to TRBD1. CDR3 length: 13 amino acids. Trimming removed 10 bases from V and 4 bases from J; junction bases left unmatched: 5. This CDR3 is CATRGTGYNEQFF. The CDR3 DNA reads TGTGCCACCCGGGGGACAGGGTACAATGAGCAGTTCTTC.

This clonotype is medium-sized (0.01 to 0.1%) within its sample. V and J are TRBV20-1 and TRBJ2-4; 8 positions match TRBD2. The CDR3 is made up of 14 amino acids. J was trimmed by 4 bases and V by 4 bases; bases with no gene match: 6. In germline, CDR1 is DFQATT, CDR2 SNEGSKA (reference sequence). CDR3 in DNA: TGCAGTGCTATTCTCGGGGGGGATAAAAACATTCAGTACTTC. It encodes CSAILGGDKNIQYF.

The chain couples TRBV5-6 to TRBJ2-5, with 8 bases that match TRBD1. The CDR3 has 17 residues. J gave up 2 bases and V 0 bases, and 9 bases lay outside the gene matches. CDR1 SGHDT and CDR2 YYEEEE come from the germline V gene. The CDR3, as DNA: TGTGCCAGCAGCTTGGAGGTCGGACAGGGAGTTCAAGAGACCCAGTACTTC. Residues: CASSLEVGQGVQETQYF.

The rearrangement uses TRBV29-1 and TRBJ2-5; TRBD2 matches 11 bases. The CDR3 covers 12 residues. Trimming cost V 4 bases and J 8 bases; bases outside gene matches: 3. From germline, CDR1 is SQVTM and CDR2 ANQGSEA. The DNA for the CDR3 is TGCAGCGTTGGACTAGCGGGATACACCCAGTACTTC. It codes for CSVGLAGYTQYF. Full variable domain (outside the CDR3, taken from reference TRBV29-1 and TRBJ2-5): SAVISQKPSRDICQRGTSLTIQCQVDSQVTMMFWYRQQPGQSLTLIATANQGSEATYESGFVIDKFPISRPNLTFSTLTVSNMSPEDSSIYLCSVGLAGYTQYFGPGTRLLVL.

The CDR3 sequence is CASSSTSGRNEQFF. Written as DNA, the CDR3 is TGTGCCAGCAGTTCTACTAGCGGGAGAAATGAGCAGTTCTTC. This sequence joins TRBV7-3 and TRBJ2-1; 11 bases line up with TRBD2. The CDR3 length is 14 residues. Germline lookup yields CDR1 SGHTA and CDR2 FQGTGA. V lost 6 bases and J lost 7; bases outside the gene matches: 5.

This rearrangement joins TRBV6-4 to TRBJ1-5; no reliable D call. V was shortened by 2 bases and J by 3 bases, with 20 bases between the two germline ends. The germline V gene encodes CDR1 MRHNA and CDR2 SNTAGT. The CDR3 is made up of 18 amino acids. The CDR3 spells CASSDIPPLGQDNQPQHF. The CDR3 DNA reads TGTGCCAGCAGTGACATACCTCCGTTAGGGCAGGACAATCAGCCCCAGCATTTT.

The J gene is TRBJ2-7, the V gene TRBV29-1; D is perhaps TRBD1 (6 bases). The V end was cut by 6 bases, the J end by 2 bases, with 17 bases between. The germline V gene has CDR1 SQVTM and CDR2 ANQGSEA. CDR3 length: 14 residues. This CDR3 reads CSVDLSGEPYEQYF. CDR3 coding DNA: TGCAGCGTGGACCTCTCAGGGGAACCCTACGAGCAGTACTTC.

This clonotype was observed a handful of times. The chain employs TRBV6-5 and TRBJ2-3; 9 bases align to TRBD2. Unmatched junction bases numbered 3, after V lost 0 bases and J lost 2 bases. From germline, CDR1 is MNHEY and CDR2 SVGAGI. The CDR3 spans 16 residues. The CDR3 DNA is TGTGCCAGCAGTTACTCCCTAGCGGGGACCACAGATACGCAGTATTTT. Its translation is CASSYSLAGTTDTQYF.

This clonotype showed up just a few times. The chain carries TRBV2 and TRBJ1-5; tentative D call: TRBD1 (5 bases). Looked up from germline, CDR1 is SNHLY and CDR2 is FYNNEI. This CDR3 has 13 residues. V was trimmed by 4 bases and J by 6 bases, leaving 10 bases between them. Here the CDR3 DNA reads TGTGCCAGCAGTGGGGGGGTGGTTCAGCCCCAGCATTTT. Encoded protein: CASSGGVVQPQHF.

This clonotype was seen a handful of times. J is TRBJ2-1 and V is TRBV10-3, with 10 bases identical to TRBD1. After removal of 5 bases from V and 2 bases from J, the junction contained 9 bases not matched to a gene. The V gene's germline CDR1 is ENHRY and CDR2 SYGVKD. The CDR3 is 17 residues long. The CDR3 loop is CAISQRKGQGAYNEQFF. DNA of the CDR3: TGTGCCATCAGTCAAAGAAAAGGACAGGGGGCCTACAATGAGCAGTTCTTC.

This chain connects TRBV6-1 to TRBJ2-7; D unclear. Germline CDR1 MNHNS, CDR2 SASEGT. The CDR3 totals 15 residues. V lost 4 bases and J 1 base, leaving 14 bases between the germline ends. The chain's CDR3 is CASSGVADPSYEQYF. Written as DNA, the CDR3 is TGTGCCAGCAGTGGGGTGGCGGATCCTTCCTACGAGCAGTACTTC.

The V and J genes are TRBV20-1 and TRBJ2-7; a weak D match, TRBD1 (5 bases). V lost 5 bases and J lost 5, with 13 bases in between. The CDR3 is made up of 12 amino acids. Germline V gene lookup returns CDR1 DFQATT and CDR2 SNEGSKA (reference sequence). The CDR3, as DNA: TGCAGTGCTGCTGACAGAGTCCACGAGCAGTACTTC. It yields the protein CSAADRVHEQYF.

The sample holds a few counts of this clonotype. Here the CDR3 DNA reads TGTGCCAGCAGCAGGACCTATGGCTACACCTTC. Translation: CASSRTYGYTF. This rearrangement joins TRBV12-3 or TRBV12-4 to TRBJ1-2, with no clear D. Trimming left V 6 bases short and J 4 bases short, with 6 bases between. The CDR3 extends over 11 amino acids.

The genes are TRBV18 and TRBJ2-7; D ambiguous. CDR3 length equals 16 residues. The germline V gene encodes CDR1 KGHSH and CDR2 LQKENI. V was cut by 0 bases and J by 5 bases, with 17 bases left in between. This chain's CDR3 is CASSPPLSKGSNEQYF. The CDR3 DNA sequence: TGTGCCAGCTCACCACCGCTCTCTAAGGGTTCGAACGAGCAGTACTTC.

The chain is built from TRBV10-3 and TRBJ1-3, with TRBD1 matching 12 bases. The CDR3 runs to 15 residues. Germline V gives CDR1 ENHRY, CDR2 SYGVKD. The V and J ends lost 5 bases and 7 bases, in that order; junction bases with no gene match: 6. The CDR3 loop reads CAISTGTGGINTIYF. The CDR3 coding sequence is TGTGCCATCAGTACCGGGACAGGGGGCATCAACACCATATATTTT.

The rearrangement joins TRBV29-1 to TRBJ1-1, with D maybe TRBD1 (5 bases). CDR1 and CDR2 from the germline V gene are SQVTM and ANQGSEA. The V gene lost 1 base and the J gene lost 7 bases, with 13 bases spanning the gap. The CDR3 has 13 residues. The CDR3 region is CSVEVTRDGEAFF. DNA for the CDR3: TGCAGCGTTGAAGTCACCAGGGATGGTGAAGCTTTCTTT.

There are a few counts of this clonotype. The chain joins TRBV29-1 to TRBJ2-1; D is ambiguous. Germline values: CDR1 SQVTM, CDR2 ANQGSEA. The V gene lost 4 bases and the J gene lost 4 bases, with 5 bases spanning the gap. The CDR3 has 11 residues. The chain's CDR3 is CSVGRYNEQFF. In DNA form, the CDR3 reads TGCAGCGTTGGACGGTACAATGAGCAGTTCTTC.

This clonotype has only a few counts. The CDR3 here is CASSPDRGITEAFF. As DNA, the CDR3 is TGTGCCAGCAGCCCCGACAGGGGGATCACTGAAGCTTTCTTT. This sequence joins TRBV11-3 and TRBJ1-1; 9 bases agree with TRBD1. J was trimmed by 4 bases and V by 5 bases; bases with no gene match: 5. CDR1 SGHNT and CDR2 YENEEA come from the germline V gene. CDR3 size: 14 residues.

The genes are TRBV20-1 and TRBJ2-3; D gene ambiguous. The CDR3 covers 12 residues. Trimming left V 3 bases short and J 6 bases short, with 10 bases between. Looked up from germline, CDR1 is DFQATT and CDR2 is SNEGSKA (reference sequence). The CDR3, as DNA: TGCAGTGCTAGTTTTTTATGGGATACGCAGTATTTT. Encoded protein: CSASFLWDTQYF.

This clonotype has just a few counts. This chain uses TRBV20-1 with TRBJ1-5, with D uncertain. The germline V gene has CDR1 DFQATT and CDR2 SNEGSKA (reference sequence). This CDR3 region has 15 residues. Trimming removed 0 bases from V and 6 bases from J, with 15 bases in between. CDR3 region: CSARDPWTEGQPQHF. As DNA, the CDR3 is TGCAGTGCTAGAGATCCTTGGACGGAGGGTCAGCCCCAGCATTTT.

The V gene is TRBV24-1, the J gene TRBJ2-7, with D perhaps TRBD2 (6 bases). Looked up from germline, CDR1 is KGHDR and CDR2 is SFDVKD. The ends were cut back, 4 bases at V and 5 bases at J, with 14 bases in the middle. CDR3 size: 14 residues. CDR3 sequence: CATSDPDSGDEQYF. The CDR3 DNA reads TGTGCCACCAGTGACCCGGACTCGGGGGACGAGCAGTACTTC.

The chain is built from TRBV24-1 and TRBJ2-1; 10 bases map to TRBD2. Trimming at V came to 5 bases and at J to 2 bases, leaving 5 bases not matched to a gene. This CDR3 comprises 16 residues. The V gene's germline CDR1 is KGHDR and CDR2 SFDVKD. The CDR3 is CATSASSGRAYNEQFF. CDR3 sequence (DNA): TGTGCCACCAGTGCCTCGAGCGGGAGGGCCTACAATGAGCAGTTCTTC.

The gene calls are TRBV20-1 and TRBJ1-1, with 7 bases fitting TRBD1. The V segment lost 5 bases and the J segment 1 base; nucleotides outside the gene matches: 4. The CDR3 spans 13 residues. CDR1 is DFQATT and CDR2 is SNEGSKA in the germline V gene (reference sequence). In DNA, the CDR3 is TGCAGTGCTGTGGGACAGCCGAACACTGAAGCTTTCTTT. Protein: CSAVGQPNTEAFF.

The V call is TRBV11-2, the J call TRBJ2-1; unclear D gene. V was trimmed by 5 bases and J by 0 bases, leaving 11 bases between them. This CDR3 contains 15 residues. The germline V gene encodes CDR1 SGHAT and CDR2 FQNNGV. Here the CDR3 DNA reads TGTGCCAGCAGCCTAGTACAGCACTCCTACAATGAGCAGTTCTTC. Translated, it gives CASSLVQHSYNEQFF.

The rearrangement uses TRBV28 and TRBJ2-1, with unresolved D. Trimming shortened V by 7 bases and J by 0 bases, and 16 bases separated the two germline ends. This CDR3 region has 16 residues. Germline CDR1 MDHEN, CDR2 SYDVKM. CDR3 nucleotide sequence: TGTGCCAGCACCCCCTGGGGTCCCAGCTCCTACAATGAGCAGTTCTTC. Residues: CASTPWGPSSYNEQFF.

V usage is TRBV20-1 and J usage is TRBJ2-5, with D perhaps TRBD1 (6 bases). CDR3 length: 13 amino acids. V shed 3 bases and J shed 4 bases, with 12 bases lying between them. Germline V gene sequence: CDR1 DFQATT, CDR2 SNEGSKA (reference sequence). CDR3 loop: CSASQGKGETQYF. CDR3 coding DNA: TGCAGTGCTAGCCAGGGGAAGGGAGAGACCCAGTACTTC.

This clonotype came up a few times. Written as DNA, the CDR3 is TGTGCCAGCAGTCGCCCGGGACTAGCGGGTGTAATCACAGATACGCAGTATTTT. This sequence encodes CASSRPGLAGVITDTQYF. The rearrangement links TRBV2 to TRBJ2-3; TRBD2 agrees at 12 bases. CDR3 size: 18 residues. Germline V gene lookup returns CDR1 SNHLY and CDR2 FYNNEI. J lost 2 bases, V lost 5 bases, and 11 bases had no gene match.

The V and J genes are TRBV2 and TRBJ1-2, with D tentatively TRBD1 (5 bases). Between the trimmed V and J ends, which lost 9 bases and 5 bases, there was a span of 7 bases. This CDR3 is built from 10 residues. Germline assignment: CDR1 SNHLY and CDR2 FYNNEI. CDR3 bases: TGTGCCAGGGAGGGGTATGGCTACACCTTC. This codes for CAREGYGYTF.

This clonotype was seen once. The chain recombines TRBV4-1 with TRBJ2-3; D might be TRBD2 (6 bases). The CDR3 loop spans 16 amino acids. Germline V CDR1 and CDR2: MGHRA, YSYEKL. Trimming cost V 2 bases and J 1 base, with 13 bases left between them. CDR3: CASSQWVTGGTDTQYF. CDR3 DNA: TGCGCCAGCAGCCAATGGGTTACGGGGGGCACAGATACGCAGTATTTT.

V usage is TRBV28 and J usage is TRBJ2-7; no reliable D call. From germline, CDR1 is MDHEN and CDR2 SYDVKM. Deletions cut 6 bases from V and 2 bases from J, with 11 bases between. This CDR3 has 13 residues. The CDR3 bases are TGTGCCAGCAGCTTAGACAAAACCTACGAGCAGTACTTC. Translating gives CASSLDKTYEQYF.

CDR3 coding DNA: TGCAGCGTTGACAGCTATGGCTACACCTTC. Its protein is CSVDSYGYTF. This rearrangement joins TRBV29-1 to TRBJ1-2; D is unresolved. CDR3 length: 10 amino acids. The germline CDR1 and CDR2 sequences are SQVTM and ANQGSEA. The V gene lost 3 bases and the J gene lost 4 bases, with 3 bases spanning the gap.